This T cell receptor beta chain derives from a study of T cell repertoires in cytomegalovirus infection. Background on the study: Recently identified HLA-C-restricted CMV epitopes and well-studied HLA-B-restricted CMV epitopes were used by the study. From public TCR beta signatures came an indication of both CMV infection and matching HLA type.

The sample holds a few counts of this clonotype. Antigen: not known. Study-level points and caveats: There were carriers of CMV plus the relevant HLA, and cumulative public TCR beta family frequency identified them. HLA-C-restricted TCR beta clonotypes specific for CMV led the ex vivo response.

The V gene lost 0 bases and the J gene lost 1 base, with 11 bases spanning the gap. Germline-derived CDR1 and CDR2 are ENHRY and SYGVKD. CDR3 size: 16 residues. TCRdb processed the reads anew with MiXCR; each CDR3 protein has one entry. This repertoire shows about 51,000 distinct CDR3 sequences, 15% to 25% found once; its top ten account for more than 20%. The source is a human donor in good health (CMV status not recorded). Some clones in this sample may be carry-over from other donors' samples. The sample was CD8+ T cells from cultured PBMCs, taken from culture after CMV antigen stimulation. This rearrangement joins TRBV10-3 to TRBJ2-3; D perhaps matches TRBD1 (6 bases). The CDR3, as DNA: TGTGCCATCAGTGAGTCGAGTCGACAGGGCACAGATACGCAGTATTTT. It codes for CAISESSRQGTDTQYF.